A single sample is the source of the 11 T cell receptor beta chains below, sequenced in a study of blood T cell repertoires in COVID-19. Sequenced by immunoSEQ multiplex PCR; TCRdb stores in-frame clones only, minus some. The sample yields roughly 440,000 clones, about 87% seen once. The sample was peripheral blood. The receptor set was obtained from a woman aged 45 to 65 with COVID-19, enrolled during active disease.

The gene calls are TRBV5-4 and TRBJ1-1; 8 bases agree with TRBD1. V was pared by 4 bases and J by 1 base, with 6 bases of the junction left unmatched. Germline-derived CDR1 and CDR2 are SGHNT and YYREEE (reference sequence). The CDR3 totals 15 residues. The CDR3, as DNA: TGTGCCAGCAGCCCTAACAGGGGGGCGAACACTGAAGCTTTCTTT. Its protein is CASSPNRGANTEAFF.

V gene TRBV19 combines with J gene TRBJ2-1; TRBD2 aligns across 12 bases. The germline gives CDR1 LNHDA, CDR2 SQIVND (reference sequence). The ends lost 8 bases at V and 9 bases at J; junction bases unmatched: 17. The CDR3 is 17 residues long. DNA of the CDR3: TGTGCCAGTTCCTTGACTAGCGGGGGAATGGGTTTGGTTGAGCAGTTCTTC. Its translation: CASSLTSGGMGLVEQFF.

The chain's CDR3 is CASSPRQGLWAFF. The CDR3 nucleotides are TGTGCCAGTAGTCCCCGACAGGGGTTGTGGGCTTTCTTT. This chain connects TRBV19 to TRBJ1-1; 8 bases fit TRBD1. This CDR3 region has 13 residues. V was clipped by 5 bases and J by 11 bases; unmatched bases: 10. From germline, CDR1 is LNHDA and CDR2 SQIVND (reference sequence).

In this sample, this clone turned up once. This rearrangement joins TRBV4-2 to TRBJ1-1; 7 bases line up with TRBD1. CDR1 and CDR2 (germline): LGHNA, YNFKEQ. V lost 1 base, J lost 5 bases, and 10 bases stayed unmatched. The CDR3 runs 16 residues. CDR3 loop: CASSQGPYRGGTEAFF. CDR3 nucleotide sequence: TGTGCCAGCAGCCAAGGACCGTACAGGGGCGGGACTGAAGCTTTCTTT.

Note on this clone: Other DNA sequences from this sample encode an identical CDR3 as well. The rearrangement links TRBV7-8 to TRBJ2-3; 13 positions match TRBD2. The V gene end was trimmed by 6 bases and the J gene end by 2 bases; junction bases not matched to a gene: 5. The germline CDR1 and CDR2 sequences are SGHVS and FQNEAQ. The CDR3 contains 16 residues. This CDR3 reads CASSLLAGGSTDTQYF. Here the CDR3 DNA reads TGTGCCAGCAGTCTACTAGCGGGGGGGTCCACAGATACGCAGTATTTT.

V is TRBV28 and J is TRBJ1-2, with D unresolved. CDR3 length: 14 amino acids. Germline V lookup: CDR1 MDHEN, CDR2 SYDVKM. V lost 7 bases, J lost 5 bases, and 17 bases lay in between. The CDR3 loop is CASIPIARSYGYTF. CDR3 nucleotide sequence: TGTGCCAGCATCCCAATCGCTAGGTCGTATGGCTACACCTTC.

V is TRBV11-2 and J is TRBJ1-6; TRBD1 aligns across 8 bases. This CDR3 is built from 20 residues. The germline V gene encodes CDR1 SGHAT and CDR2 FQNNGV. V lost 0 bases to trimming and J lost 7 bases; unmatched junction nucleotides: 17. The CDR3 DNA follows: TGTGCCAGCAGCTTAGAGCCCCGCTTTGGGGGCGACAGGGGAAATTCACCCCTCCACTTT. It specifies CASSLEPRFGGDRGNSPLHF.

The chain couples TRBV6-5 to TRBJ2-6; D is undetermined. The germline V gene encodes CDR1 MNHEY and CDR2 SVGAGI. The V end was cut by 6 bases, the J end by 0 bases, with 6 bases between. This CDR3 is built from 14 residues. This CDR3 reads CASRQSSGANVLTF. DNA of the CDR3: TGTGCCAGCAGACAGAGCTCTGGGGCCAACGTCCTGACTTTC.

The J gene is TRBJ2-6, the V gene TRBV5-6; 7 positions agree with TRBD1. This CDR3 region has 16 residues. CDR1 is SGHDT, CDR2 YYEEEE, per germline. Trimming cost V 2 bases and J 2 bases; bases outside gene matches: 4. This chain's CDR3 is CASSFYRGTGANVLTF. Here the CDR3 DNA reads TGTGCCAGCAGCTTCTACAGGGGCACTGGGGCCAACGTCCTGACTTTC.

This chain joins TRBV7-9 and TRBJ2-7, with D tentatively TRBD2 (6 bases). Trimming cost V 0 bases and J 5 bases, with 11 bases left between them. Germline CDR1 reads SEHNR; CDR2 reads FQNEAQ (reference sequence). The CDR3 spans 14 residues. CDR3 sequence (DNA): TGTGCCAGCAGCTTAGCCGGGGAGGATAACGAGCAGTACTTC. Its translation is CASSLAGEDNEQYF.

The V call is TRBV19, the J call TRBJ2-1; the D gene is possibly TRBD2 (5 bases). The CDR3 sequence is 12 residues long. Deletions cut 8 bases from V and 2 bases from J, with 7 bases between. Germline values: CDR1 LNHDA, CDR2 SQIVND (reference sequence). Here the CDR3 reads CASSGTYNEQFF. The CDR3 nucleotides are TGTGCCAGTTCGGGGACCTACAATGAGCAGTTCTTC.